Sequencing of this T cell receptor (beta chain) was carried out in a study of T cell responses to AZD1222 COVID-19 vaccine. The length of the CDR3 is 16 residues. With V trimmed by 5 bases and J by 5 bases, 9 bases remained unmatched. Germline-derived CDR1 and CDR2 are LNHDA and SQIVND (reference sequence). Clones were read by immunoSEQ multiplex PCR, and TCRdb kept only the in-frame ones, dropping some. This sample has about 53,000 clones, with less than 85% found just once. The sample was peripheral blood, taken on day 0 of AZD1222 vaccination. The receptor was isolated from an adult in good health. The chain joins TRBV19 to TRBJ2-3; 11 bases match TRBD2. The CDR3 loop reads CASSLQLAGVLDTQYF. The CDR3 DNA follows: TGTGCCAGTAGTCTTCAACTAGCGGGAGTTTTAGATACGCAGTATTTT.